These T cell receptor beta chains were read from a single sample in a study of early T cells in non-severe SARS-CoV-2 infection. TCRdb reanalysed the 5' RACE reads using MiXCR and keeps one entry per CDR3 protein. The table records around 83,000 distinct CDR3 sequences, around 12% of them present only once. This specimen was whole blood, taken at baseline. These receptors were collected from an adult who was a healthcare worker with PCR-confirmed SARS-CoV-2 infection or an uninfected control (not recorded which). The CDR3 runs from the conserved cysteine through the conserved F or W. A D gene is named only where the DNA matches it firmly. Some rows mark clone size as missing; the rest say once, few, many or name a class of expanded clone.

clone size,J gene,D gene,V gene,CDR3 DNA,CDR3 protein
many,TRBJ2-3,NA,TRBV7-3,TGTGCCAGCAGCTCTCGGAATCCTACAGATACGCAGTATTTT,CASSSRNPTDTQYF
NA,TRBJ2-3,NA,TRBV30,TGTGCCTGGATGGGGCTAACCACAGATACGCAGTATTTT,CAWMGLTTDTQYF
few,TRBJ1-1,NA,TRBV7-6,TGTGCCAGCAGCTTAGTTCCCTCCGGGGGGGTAAGCGCCGAAGGGGAAGCTTTCTTT,CASSLVPSGGVSAEGEAFF
NA,TRBJ2-1,NA,TRBV7-3,TGTGCCAGCAGCTCCAAAGGGACCGACTACAATGAGCAGTTCTTC,CASSSKGTDYNEQFF
NA,TRBJ2-7,TRBD2,TRBV11-2,TGTGCCAGCAGCTCTACTAGCGGGAGTGGCGAGCAGTACTTC,CASSSTSGSGEQYF
NA,TRBJ2-1,TRBD2,TRBV20-1,TGCAGTGCTAGACTACCCCTGAGCGGGGTCCGCTCCTACAATGAGCAGTTCTTC,CSARLPLSGVRSYNEQFF
few,TRBJ2-7,TRBD2,TRBV2,TGTGCCAGCAGCCGGAATTCGATCGGGACTAGCGGGAGAGGGTACGAGCAGTACTTC,CASSRNSIGTSGRGYEQYF
NA,TRBJ2-6,TRBD1,TRBV9,TGTGCCAGCAGCGTCTCTCCAAGACAGGGACAGGGGTGGACGTCTGGGGCCAACGTCCTGACTTTC,CASSVSPRQGQGWTSGANVLTF
once,TRBJ2-3,NA,TRBV28,TGTGCCAGCACCCTGGACCCTATCACAGATACGCAGTATTTT,CASTLDPITDTQYF
few,TRBJ1-4,NA,TRBV10-1,TGCGCCAGCAGTGAGTCGATTGGCGCGGAGGAGGAAAAACTGTTTTTT,CASSESIGAEEEKLFF
NA,TRBJ1-1,NA,TRBV29-1,TGCAGCGTTGGTAATATGATCACTGAAGCTTTCTTT,CSVGNMITEAFF
many,TRBJ2-2,NA,TRBV24-1,TGTGCCACCAGCGGAGGGGGCTACACCGGGGAGCTGTTTTTT,CATSGGGYTGELFF
NA,TRBJ1-1,NA,TRBV6-5,TGTGCCAGCGAGCGGTTACGGAACACTGAAGCTTTCTTT,CASERLRNTEAFF
many,TRBJ2-5,TRBD1,TRBV4-2,TGTGCCAGCAGCCCTCTTAGAGGACAGGGGCTCCAAGAGACCCAGTACTTC,CASSPLRGQGLQETQYF
NA,TRBJ1-2,NA,TRBV20-1,TGCAGTGCTAGGGAAACAGGGTTTCGCTATGGCTACACCTTC,CSARETGFRYGYTF
few,TRBJ1-1,NA,TRBV11-2,TGTGCCAGCAGCCATAATCGAATGGGACCCATGAACACTGAAGCTTTCTTT,CASSHNRMGPMNTEAFF
NA,TRBJ2-7,TRBD1,TRBV29-1,TGCAGCGTGGGACAGGGGAACTCCTACGAGCAGTACTTC,CSVGQGNSYEQYF
few,TRBJ2-2,NA,TRBV7-9,TGTGCCAGCAGCTTTATCGGGGAGCTGTTTTTT,CASSFIGELFF
few,TRBJ2-1,TRBD2,TRBV19,TGTGCCACTACTCGGACTAGCGGGGACCACAATGAGCAGTTCTTC,CATTRTSGDHNEQFF
NA,TRBJ2-7,NA,TRBV18,TGTGCCAGCTCACCACCGCAACAGGCACCCTACGAGCAGTACTTC,CASSPPQQAPYEQYF
NA,TRBJ2-3,NA,TRBV6-4,TGTGCCAGCAGTGACCTAGACACAGATACGCAGTATTTT,CASSDLDTDTQYF
few,TRBJ1-6,NA,TRBV20-1,TGCAGTGCTAGAGAAGCAGGAGGCTCCTATAATTCACCCCTCCACTTT,CSAREAGGSYNSPLHF
NA,TRBJ2-2,NA,TRBV6-2/TRBV6-3,TGTGCCAGCAGTTACTCGAGTAAGGGCTACGGGGAGCTGTTTTTT,CASSYSSKGYGELFF
NA,TRBJ2-1,NA,TRBV3-1,TGTGCCAGCAGCCTTTACAGGGACCCCCCCAATGAGCAGTTCTTC,CASSLYRDPPNEQFF
NA,TRBJ1-2,TRBD1,TRBV5-4,TGTGCCAGCAGCCTGGACAGGGGCCTCCGTAACTATGGCTACACCTTC,CASSLDRGLRNYGYTF
few,TRBJ2-1,TRBD2,TRBV12-5,TGTGCTAGTGGTTTGCTCCGGGGACGGGAGGGCAATGAGCAGTTCTTC,CASGLLRGREGNEQFF
few,TRBJ1-6,NA,TRBV2,TGTGCCAGCTCCTCTCAGGGGTTGAATTCACCCCTCCACTTT,CASSSQGLNSPLHF
NA,TRBJ2-1,NA,TRBV29-1,TGCAGCGCCGGACGGGGCCAGGGACCAAGGGATGAGCAGTTCTTC,CSAGRGQGPRDEQFF
NA,TRBJ2-1,TRBD1,TRBV20-1,TGCAGTGCTTACAGGGGAAATGAGCAGTTCTTC,CSAYRGNEQFF
NA,TRBJ1-1,TRBD1,TRBV6-5,TGTGCCAGCAGTCCGAGGGGACAGCCGAACACTGAAGCTTTCTTT,CASSPRGQPNTEAFF
NA,TRBJ2-1,NA,TRBV29-1,TGCAGCGCGAAAGCTGGGGAGCAGTTCTTC,CSAKAGEQFF
few,TRBJ2-3,NA,TRBV10-3,TGTGCCATCACCGCCGGGGGAGAAGGCACGCAGTATTTT,CAITAGGEGTQYF
few,TRBJ1-4,NA,TRBV18,TGTGCCAGCTCACGCAGGAGTTTTAATGAAAAACTGTTTTTT,CASSRRSFNEKLFF
few,TRBJ2-7,TRBD2,TRBV20-1,TGCAGCCCTTTAGCGGGAGGGCCGAGGGAGCAGTACTTC,CSPLAGGPREQYF
few,TRBJ2-1,NA,TRBV24-1,TGTGCCACTCAGGAAACGAGCTCCTACAATGAGCAGTTCTTC,CATQETSSYNEQFF
NA,TRBJ2-3,NA,TRBV10-3,TGTGCCATCAGGGGGGTCGATAGGCAAGATACGCAGTATTTT,CAIRGVDRQDTQYF
few,TRBJ1-2,NA,TRBV10-2,TGCGCCAGCAGTGACAGACAGTATGGCTACACCTTC,CASSDRQYGYTF
few,TRBJ2-7,TRBD2,TRBV29-1,TGCAGCTGGCGGGAGGCGGGCGGATACGAGCAGTACTTC,CSWREAGGYEQYF
few,TRBJ2-1,NA,TRBV12-3/TRBV12-4,TGTGCCAGCAGTTTAGGTCTCTCTTCCTACAATGAGCAGTTCTTC,CASSLGLSSYNEQFF
few,TRBJ1-1,TRBD1,TRBV20-1,TGCAGTGCTACCCCGACAGGGAGGGGAACTGAAGCTTTCTTT,CSATPTGRGTEAFF
NA,TRBJ2-5,NA,TRBV16,TGTGCCAGCAGCCAAGGGCAGCAAGAGACCCAGTACTTC,CASSQGQQETQYF
few,TRBJ2-5,NA,TRBV7-9,TGTGCCAGCAGCTTAAGTGGGCCGTACCAAGAGACCCAGTACTTC,CASSLSGPYQETQYF
NA,TRBJ1-2,NA,TRBV7-3,TGTGCCAGCAGCTTAACGGAGCATGAGGGCTACACCTTC,CASSLTEHEGYTF
few,TRBJ2-5,NA,TRBV19,TGTGCCAGTAGTATAGGACGGATCCAAGAGACCCAGTACTTC,CASSIGRIQETQYF
few,TRBJ2-1,NA,TRBV12-3/TRBV12-4,TGTGCCAGCAGTTTTCCCCTTGTCCATGAGCAGTTCTTC,CASSFPLVHEQFF
once,TRBJ2-7,NA,TRBV4-1,TGCGCCAGCAGCCTCCGGGACACTAGCTCCTACGAGCAGTACTTC,CASSLRDTSSYEQYF
NA,TRBJ1-5,TRBD1,TRBV20-1,TGCAGTGCTAGAAGCCAGCAGGGCAGGGGGACTCAGCCCCAGCATTTT,CSARSQQGRGTQPQHF
few,TRBJ2-1,NA,TRBV7-9,TGTGCCAGCAGCTTAGCAAGTGTCCACAATGAGCAGTTCTTC,CASSLASVHNEQFF
many,TRBJ1-3,NA,TRBV19,TGTGCCAGTAGTCTCCTGGCGGGTCTTATCTCTGGAAACACCATATATTTT,CASSLLAGLISGNTIYF
many,TRBJ2-7,NA,TRBV24-1,TGTGCCACCAGGGCAGGAGCCTCCTACGAGCAGTACTTC,CATRAGASYEQYF